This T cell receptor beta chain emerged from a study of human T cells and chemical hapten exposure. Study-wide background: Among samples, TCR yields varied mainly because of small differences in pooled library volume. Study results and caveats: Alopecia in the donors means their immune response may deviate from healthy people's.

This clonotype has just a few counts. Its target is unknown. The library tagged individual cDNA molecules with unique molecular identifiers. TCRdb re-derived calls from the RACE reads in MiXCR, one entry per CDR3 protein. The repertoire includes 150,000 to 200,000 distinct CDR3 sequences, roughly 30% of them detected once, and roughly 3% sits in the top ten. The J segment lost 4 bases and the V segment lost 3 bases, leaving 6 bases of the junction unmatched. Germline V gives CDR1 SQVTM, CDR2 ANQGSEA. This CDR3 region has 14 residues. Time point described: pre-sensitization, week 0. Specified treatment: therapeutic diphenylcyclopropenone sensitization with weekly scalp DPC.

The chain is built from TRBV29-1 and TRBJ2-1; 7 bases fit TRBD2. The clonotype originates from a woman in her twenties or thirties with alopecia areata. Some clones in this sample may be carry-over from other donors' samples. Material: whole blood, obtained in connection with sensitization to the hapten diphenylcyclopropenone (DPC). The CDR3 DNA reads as TGCAGCGTTGACCGGGACTACCGATACAATGAGCAGTTCTTC. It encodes CSVDRDYRYNEQFF.